What follows is one T cell receptor (beta chain) and its context. These data belong to a study of blood T cell repertoires in COVID-19. Under the authors' procedure: Estimation of nucleated cell counts was performed using reference gene primer amplification. Assay used: immunoSEQ multiplex PCR; TCRdb lists only in-frame clones, some missing. V and J calls and clone size are as listed in that table; D and trimming were resolved from the DNA. Of about 370,000 clones detected, around 87% appear once; the ten largest clones hold about 10%. Germline CDR1 is LNHDA and CDR2 is SQIVND (reference sequence). The CDR3 consists of 15 residues. Trimming cost V 2 bases and J 5 bases; bases outside gene matches: 6.

The sequence came from a woman in her 30s with COVID-19, enrolled during active disease. Sequenced: peripheral blood. This chain links TRBV19 with TRBJ2-5, with 9 bases identical to TRBD2. The CDR3 coding sequence is TGTGCCAGTAGTATAATAGCGGGAGCGGGGGAGACCCAGTACTTC. Translating it yields CASSIIAGAGETQYF.